Shown below are 20 T cell receptor beta chains from a single sample sequenced in a study of cytomegalovirus exposure and HLA in healthy donors. Amplification used 60 Vbeta primers and 13 Jbeta primers. Profiled with immunoSEQ multiplex PCR; TCRdb holds only in-frame clones, not every one. Here the sample spans around 110,000 clones, around 10% being singletons. The specimen sequenced was PBMCs. These receptors originate from a man younger than 45 in good health and CMV-seronegative.

The rearrangement links TRBV29-1 to TRBJ1-5; D is undetermined. This CDR3 region has 13 residues. CDR1 and CDR2 from the germline V gene are SQVTM and ANQGSEA. V lost 4 bases, J lost 6 bases, and 13 bases lay in between. DNA for the CDR3: TGCAGCGTTGGTGACCTAACGGGTCAGCCCCAGCATTTT. Protein product: CSVGDLTGQPQHF.

This clone was counted a few times. The V gene is TRBV7-9, the J gene TRBJ2-1; no clear D. V shed 1 base and J shed 4 bases, with 8 bases lying between them. This CDR3 is 14 amino acids long. CDR1 and CDR2 (germline): SEHNR, FQNEAQ (reference sequence). CDR3 loop: CASSLGAGYNEQFF. CDR3 nucleotide sequence: TGTGCCAGCAGCTTAGGTGCAGGTTACAATGAGCAGTTCTTC.

Only a few counts were recorded for this clone. V is TRBV7-8 and J is TRBJ1-5; 8 bases map to TRBD1. The CDR3 spans 16 residues. J was trimmed by 6 bases and V by 5 bases; bases with no gene match: 12. Germline CDR1 reads SGHVS; CDR2 reads FQNEAQ. Written as DNA, the CDR3 is TGTGCCAGCAGCCAGAGACCGGGTCAGGGGGCTCAGCCCCAGCATTTT. Translated, it gives CASSQRPGQGAQPQHF.

The chain joins TRBV7-2 to TRBJ2-3; D is unresolved. Trimming took 3 bases from V and 4 from J, leaving 11 bases between them. The CDR3 is 14 residues long. Germline V gene lookup returns CDR1 SGHTA and CDR2 FQGNSA. CDR3 nucleotides: TGTGCCAGCAGCTTTCGGCGGAACGCAGATACGCAGTATTTT. It yields the protein CASSFRRNADTQYF.

The gene calls are TRBV18 and TRBJ1-4, with 12 bases fitting TRBD1. Germline V gene sequence: CDR1 KGHSH, CDR2 LQKENI. V lost 0 bases to trimming and J lost 8 bases; unmatched junction nucleotides: 7. The length of the CDR3 is 17 residues. The DNA for the CDR3 is TGTGCCAGCTCACCACCTATACCGGGACAGGGGGCAGAAAAACTGTTTTTT. Translation: CASSPPIPGQGAEKLFF.

V is TRBV5-1 and J is TRBJ2-7; D may be TRBD1 (7 bases). Deletions cut 5 bases from V and 6 bases from J, with 21 bases between. Germline CDR1 and CDR2: SGHRS and YFSETQ. The CDR3 is 15 amino acids. For the CDR3, the DNA is TGCGCCAGCAGTAGTGGAGGGGGCCAAGGAGGCGAGCAGTACTTC. Translating gives CASSSGGGQGGEQYF.

This clone was counted between two and nine times. The V call is TRBV29-1, the J call TRBJ1-1; tentative D call: TRBD1 (5 bases). Trimming cost V 2 bases and J 6 bases, with 16 bases left between them. The CDR3 has 14 residues. Per the germline V gene, CDR1 is SQVTM and CDR2 is ANQGSEA. CDR3 loop: CSVERGGIGAEAFF. In DNA, the CDR3 is TGCAGCGTTGAACGTGGGGGGATAGGGGCTGAAGCTTTCTTT. The full variable domain, its missing parts supplied by reference TRBV29-1 and TRBJ1-1, is SAVISQKPSRDICQRGTSLTIQCQVDSQVTMMFWYRQQPGQSLTLIATANQGSEATYESGFVIDKFPISRPNLTFSTLTVSNMSPEDSSIYLCSVERGGIGAEAFFGQGTRLTVV.

The CDR3 spells CASSYEGETGELFF. In DNA, the CDR3 is TGTGCCAGCAGTTATGAGGGGGAAACCGGGGAGCTGTTTTTT. The V gene is TRBV6-5, the J gene TRBJ2-2; a weak D match, TRBD1 (6 bases). The CDR3 runs 14 residues. V dropped 3 bases and J dropped 5 bases, with 10 bases sitting between them. CDR1 MNHEY and CDR2 SVGAGI come from the germline V gene.

This clone was seen a few times. The genes are TRBV30 and TRBJ2-3; 11 nucleotides line up with TRBD2. Germline CDR1 and CDR2: GTSNPN and SVGIG (reference sequence). CDR3 size: 16 residues. V shed 3 bases and J 0 bases; nucleotides not matched to a gene: 5. In nucleotides, the CDR3 is TGTGCCTGGAGCGTAAGACTAGCGGGGAGCACAGATACGCAGTATTTT. Protein product: CAWSVRLAGSTDTQYF.

As concerns this clone: The junction shows a germline mismatch at one end, possibly a read error. This chain connects TRBV19 to TRBJ2-1, with D tentatively TRBD2 (6 bases). Germline CDR1 and CDR2: LNHDA and SQIVND (reference sequence). CDR3 length equals 13 residues. The CDR3 DNA reads TGTGCTAGTAGTAGTCGGGGGTACAATGAGCAGTTCTTC. Its protein product is CASSSRGYNEQFF.

J is TRBJ2-7 and V is TRBV5-1, with a tentative D call TRBD2 (6 bases). This CDR3 comprises 13 residues. V was trimmed by 4 bases and J by 6 bases, leaving 14 bases between them. Germline loops: CDR1 SGHRS, CDR2 YFSETQ. The CDR3 DNA reads TGCGCCAGCAGCCTCGCGGGGCTTTCCGAGCAGTACTTC. Protein product: CASSLAGLSEQYF. The complete variable domain, with remaining parts taken from reference TRBV5-1 and TRBJ2-7, reads KAGVTQTPRYLIKTRGQQVTLSCSPISGHRSVSWYQQTPGQGLQFLFEYFSETQRNKGNFPGRFSGRQFSNSRSEMNVSTLELGDSALYLCASSLAGLSEQYFGPGTRLTVT.

This rearrangement joins TRBV18 to TRBJ2-1, with 10 bases lining up with TRBD2. The CDR3 contains 16 residues. Germline V lookup: CDR1 KGHSH, CDR2 LQKENI. Trimming removed 2 bases from V and 10 bases from J; junction bases left unmatched: 11. CDR3 region: CASSPASGRADLEQFF. CDR3 in DNA: TGTGCCAGCTCACCAGCGAGCGGGAGGGCCGATTTAGAGCAGTTCTTC.

V usage is TRBV18 and J usage is TRBJ2-4; D possibly corresponds to TRBD1 (5 bases). V lost 5 bases and J 0 bases, leaving 20 bases between the germline ends. The V gene's germline CDR1 is KGHSH and CDR2 LQKENI. The CDR3 covers 18 residues. Written as DNA, the CDR3 is TGTGCCAGCTCAGCGGACATAGGAAACGCTCTAGCCAAAAACATTCAGTACTTC. It translates to CASSADIGNALAKNIQYF.

The chain joins TRBV16 to TRBJ2-1, with 7 bases that match TRBD2. The germline gives CDR1 KGHSY, CDR2 FQNENV. The CDR3 totals 15 residues. V was clipped by 2 bases and J by 4 bases; unmatched bases: 5. CDR3 protein: CASSQPAGTYNEQFF. CDR3 DNA: TGTGCCAGCAGCCAACCAGCGGGGACGTACAATGAGCAGTTCTTC.

This clone appeared a few times. The genes are TRBV1 and TRBJ1-1; the D call in the table, TRBD1, was not verified against the DNA. TRBV1 is described as a pseudogene. The CDR3 totals 13 residues. The CDR3 is CTSSQGGQAEAFF. CDR3 bases: TGCACCAGCAGCCAAGGGGGGCAGGCCGAAGCTTTCTTT.

This clone was seen only a few times. This chain links TRBV30 with TRBJ2-7; maybe TRBD1 (5 bases). Germline V CDR1 and CDR2: GTSNPN, SVGIG (reference sequence). Trimming left V 4 bases short and J 3 bases short, with 13 bases between. There are 13 residues in the CDR3. The CDR3 coding sequence is TGTGCCTGGAACCCGAAAGGGGACTACGAGCAGTACTTC. As protein: CAWNPKGDYEQYF. The complete variable domain, with remaining parts taken from reference TRBV30 and TRBJ2-7, reads SQTIHQWPATLVQPVGSPLSLECTVEGTSNPNLYWYRQAAGRGLQLLFYSVGIGQISSEVPQNLSASRPQDRQFILSSKKLLLSDSGFYLCAWNPKGDYEQYFGPGTRLTVT.

The CDR3 reads CASSLTGGAYTEAFF. The CDR3 coding sequence is TGTGCCAGCAGCCTAACAGGGGGCGCTTATACTGAAGCTTTCTTT. The J gene is TRBJ1-1, the V gene TRBV7-2; the match to TRBD1 covers 9 bases. The J segment lost 5 bases and the V segment lost 5 bases, leaving 9 bases of the junction unmatched. This CDR3 comprises 15 residues. Per the germline V gene, CDR1 is SGHTA and CDR2 is FQGNSA.

This clone was seen a handful of times. As DNA, the CDR3 is TGTGCCAGCTCCGTAAGCGGAAATCAGCCCCAGCATTTT. Translation: CASSVSGNQPQHF. V is TRBV18 and J is TRBJ1-5, with D hard to call. This CDR3 has 13 amino acids. V was cut by 6 bases and J by 4 bases, with 10 bases left in between. Germline CDR1 reads KGHSH; CDR2 reads LQKENI.

This chain links TRBV7-9 with TRBJ2-1; 11 positions agree with TRBD2. Unmatched junction bases numbered 5, after V lost 5 bases and J lost 2 bases. Looked up from germline, CDR1 is SEHNR and CDR2 is FQNEAQ (reference sequence). The CDR3 consists of 16 residues. CDR3 region: CASSTSSGGTYNEQFF. CDR3 bases: TGTGCCAGCAGCACCTCTAGCGGGGGGACCTACAATGAGCAGTTCTTC.

The V call is TRBV9, the J call TRBJ2-7; D unresolved. CDR1 is SGDLS and CDR2 is YYNGEE in the germline V gene. The CDR3 is 13 amino acids. Trimming took off 0 bases at V and 5 bases at J, with 9 bases between the two ends. The CDR3 loop reads CASSVGVSNEQYF. CDR3 bases: TGTGCCAGCAGCGTAGGAGTTTCCAACGAGCAGTACTTC.